This T cell receptor (beta chain) came from a study of T cells in Graves' hyperthyroidism and ophthalmopathy (dated by TCRdb to the late 2010s). Some background on the complete study: Peripheral blood was collected at initial diagnosis, before any treatment. In addition, the study compared T-cell repertoires in thyroid tissue and in blood from a handful of Graves' hyperthyroidism patients. To identify distinguishing TCR V-J signatures, a discovery cohort of about 100 patients was used, comprising some 43 with Graves' ophthalmopathy and 57 with stable Graves' hyperthyroidism. Prospective prediction of ophthalmopathy was tested in an independent validation cohort of approximately 19 hyperthyroidism patients and 17 patients who later progressed to ophthalmopathy. After blood sampling, hyperthyroidism patients were treated with methimazole at a starting dose of 30 mg daily, and ophthalmopathy patients were treated with high-dose intravenous methylprednisolone. The roughly 90 discovery patients were divided at random into training and test sets in a 7:3 ratio. The paper describes TCR Vbeta CDR3 sequencing of 130 to 150 peripheral blood samples, made up of roughly 45 ophthalmopathy patients, around 73 hyperthyroidism patients and roughly 17 progressor patients. What the study reported, not specific to this receptor: Sample size was not statistically predetermined, and investigators were not blinded to group allocation. In validation, progression to ophthalmopathy was predicted by the model with around 70% sensitivity and approximately 78% specificity, a median of approximately 6.5 months before onset. Blood samples also contained most of the expanded thyroid clonotypes (frequency above 0.001), which suggests that blood repertoires may reflect thyroid immune responses. A model built on a 13 V-J signature distinguished ophthalmopathy from stable hyperthyroidism, reaching roughly 88% sensitivity and about 81% specificity in cross-validation and 80%/75% in testing.

Looking up the germline V gene yields CDR1 SQVTM and CDR2 ANQGSEA. CDR3 length: 12 amino acids, cysteine to phenylalanine. Solely the CDR3 DNA is kept, with 36 bases framed from the first base. The V and J ends are trimmed by 4 bases and 4 bases, leaving 10 bases between them. The TCR beta CDR3 regions were amplified from the RNA transcripts. The TCR CDR3 was subjected to a first round of RT-PCR using the HTBI primer set and the Qiagen OneStep RT-PCR kit. A second multiplex PCR round built the libraries, followed by size selection and purification. Sequencing of the libraries was done on an Illumina HiSeq2000 using paired-end 100 bp reads. The original pipeline was this. SOAPnuke was used to process the raw data, with reads discarded if the reads contained adapters or uncalled bases, had a mean Phred below 15, or lacked an exact constant-primer or identifier match. COPE v1.2.5 was used to merge high-quality paired reads, and clonotypes were defined as unique nucleotide sequences. MiTCR v1.1 was used to align the clonotypes against IMGT TRBV, TRBD and TRBJ reference segments. The analysis was restricted to V-J combinations with a frequency above 0.0001, which together covered 99% to 99.2% of the repertoires. A TCS score was defined as the ratio of F50 (clonal expansion) to E x V (chaos), with BLOSUM62-based TCRdist applied between CDR3 peptides within each V-J. Welch's t-statistics and random forest reduced 500 to 650 V-J features to roughly 13, which were used in a naive Bayes classifier (R e1071). The public reads were run again by TCRdb, first through fastp at Q25 and then through MiXCR, and only productive beta chains were kept. Merged by CDR3 protein, the rows form single entries marked with the most common genes and DNA. The authors' filters were not applied to this entry. This sample gives hundreds of thousands of distinct CDR3 sequences in total; approximately 14% of them show up just once. The top ten constitute over 7.5% of the sample.

Stable Graves' hyperthyroidism was defined as the absence of progression to ophthalmopathy over 18 months of follow-up. Hyperthyroidism patients were aged 18 to 65 years and newly diagnosed, with disease duration of less than 2 months. Any patient with an uncontrolled infection, another autoimmune disease, pregnancy or lactation was excluded. Diagnoses were established on the basis of clinical symptoms, serum thyroxine and TRAb, thyroid ultrasound, and orbital computed tomography. PBMCs were isolated from about 9.1 ml of fresh peripheral blood by Ficoll-Paque density gradient centrifugation. Trizol reagent was used to extract total RNA, and RNA quality was then checked on an Agilent 2100 Bioanalyzer. This clonotype was seen ten or more times. It has no known antigen specificity. No base-level quality is on record; no much larger clone is a single base apart.

This clonotype originated in a woman under 30 with Graves' hyperthyroidism. This chain is built from TRBV29-1 and TRBJ2-5; no D gene can be assigned with confidence. The source material was blood. The nucleotide sequence is TGCAGCGTTGTAAAGGGCCCAGAGACCCAGTACTTC. Translation gives CSVVKGPETQYF.